This T cell receptor (beta chain) was found in a study of beta chain features in type 1 diabetes (dated by TCRdb to 2016 to 2019). About the study as a whole: No differences in mean age, gender distribution, total cell number or subset yield were found between patients and healthy donors. A total of around 110,000,000 sorted cells were examined across all samples, and RNA yield correlated strongly with the number of cells per subset. The study compared TCRB repertoires of sorted circulating CD4+ T cell subsets between recently diagnosed type 1 diabetes patients and matched healthy donors. Regulatory and stem cell-like memory subsets were obtained from only 8 patients and roughly eight healthy donors, while naive and central memory subsets were obtained from all 28 donors. Results and caveats for the whole study, not just this receptor: In all four CD4+ subsets, TCRB CDR3 length was moderately but significantly shorter in type 1 diabetes patients. HLA sub-analyses involved small numbers of individuals, so any influence of HLA type on TCRB rearrangement remained unresolved. At VDJ recombination sites, patients with type 1 diabetes made fewer insertions and deleted more nucleotides, a pattern implying thymic rearrangement abnormalities. The naive, central memory and regulatory TCRB repertoires appeared to resemble one another more closely among patients than among healthy donors. PCR might favor shorter templates, but patient and control samples were amplified and corrected together, so any skew would affect both groups equally. Because cDNA rather than genomic DNA was sequenced, highly expressing activated cells could have been over-represented, although no difference in activation and CD3 levels was found between groups.

The CDR3, from cysteine to phenylalanine, totals 13 residues. The only DNA kept is the CDR3, 39 bases in frame from the first base. CDR1 and CDR2 are drawn from the germline V gene (reference sequence): GTSNPN, SVGIG. V drops 3 bases and J drops 8 bases, leaving 13 bases in between. About this clone: Its binding antigen is unknown. No base quality values were provided; no much bigger clone lies one nucleotide off.

The entire amount of isolated RNA was reverse transcribed using the High Capacity cDNA Reverse Transcription Kit, so the sequenced TCRB transcripts were expressed ones. Deep immunoSEQ sequencing was performed on naive, central memory and regulatory T cell samples, with an average of roughly 3.6 million total reads per sample. Sorted cells were lysed in RLT buffer and RNA was extracted with DNase-treated RNeasy Micro or Mini kits, depending on cell number. To prevent cross-contamination, every cell subset was processed on its own, while patient and healthy donor samples were processed together. TCRB sequences were amplified from cDNA with the immunoSEQ multiplex PCR, producing 87-bp fragments spanning the CDR3 region. Amplicons were sequenced on the Illumina HiSeq platform. From the authors' description of their analysis: PCR bias was computationally corrected using synthetic template baselines, reads within Hamming distance 2 were collapsed, and singletons that could not be merged were discarded. Reads were aligned against IMGT so that V, D and J genes, CDR3 length and insertions or deletions at six rearrangement sites could be assigned. Clonotype counts were normalized to sorted cell number within each subset before computing true diversity and Gini coefficients with the tcR R package. Repertoire sharing was quantified using the overlap coefficient calculated on TCRB nucleotide sequences. In TCRdb, the immuneACCESS table is reduced to in-frame sequences with V and J assigned. These tables do not hold every clone; where another copy was compared, an unresolved V gene accounts for under half, and the others remain unexplained. V, J and clone size derive from that table, while D and trimming were established from the DNA sequence. Present in this sample are about 140,000 clones, 6.9% of which were seen just once. The ten largest clones take up about 1.4% of the sample.

Each donor gave one peripheral blood draw, around 100 mL on average, collected into heparinised tubes. Naive, central memory, regulatory and stem cell-like memory CD4+ T cells were sorted on a BD FACSAria II using a panel including CD45RO, CCR7, CD25, CD127, CD95 and CD27. Every sorted population had a purity above 95%. Right away, PBMCs were isolated by Lymphoprep density gradient centrifugation and were stained directly, with no culture step. To minimize batch effects, samples were stained and sorted in pairs, one healthy donor with one patient per experiment. The sequenced material came from central memory CD4+ T cells from blood. The chain is encoded by TRBV30 joined to TRBJ1-4; no D gene can be assigned with confidence. The receptor was derived from a woman under 40 in good health. The nucleotide sequence is given as TGTGCCTGGAGGGGTAGCGGCGGAGAAAAACTGTTTTTT. Translation gives CAWRGSGGEKLFF.